The present entry profiles one TCR beta chain with its context. This clone was recorded once. Its antigen is still unknown. No base-level quality is on record; no much larger clone is a single base apart. One collaborating source in Seattle enrolled patients while the patients were actively infected and followed the patients over time throughout the course of disease. Whole blood was collected in K2EDTA tubes by collaborating institutions according to the institutions' own protocols. For TCRbeta analysis, collaborators shipped samples as frozen whole blood, isolated PBMCs, or DNA extracted from either of those sample types. This entry comes from a study of blood T cell repertoires in COVID-19 (TCRdb year 2020). Context from the whole study: Samples from collaborators originated in the United States, Italy and Spain and spanned both the acute and convalescent phases of COVID-19. Deeply sampled blood TCRbeta repertoires from subjects exposed to, actively infected with, or recovered from COVID-19 were included in the dataset. The repertoires were released in a freely available public database meant as a resource for research on the immune response to SARS-CoV-2. The samples were drawn from two sources: the first 160 participants of the ongoing ImmuneRACE study, and 1,200 or so subjects contributed by 6 global collaborators. Where available, HLA class I and class II types were obtained from metadata supplied by the sample provider rather than from assay-based typing. The prospective study material was composed of cDNA or gDNA derived from T cells, B-cell-depleted T cells, or PBMCs. Sample metadata almost always included a de-identified subject ID, COVID-19 status, age in years and sex. Study-level results and caveats: The quantity of clinical and demographic metadata differed by source and by participant and was supplied without curation.

The germline V gene (reference sequence) gives CDR1 as LGHDT and CDR2 as YNNKEL. Taken from cysteine to phenylalanine, the CDR3 has 19 residues. The kept DNA is CDR3 alone, 57 bases in frame from the first base. The germline V and J ends show losses of 0 bases and 4 bases respectively, and no gene match explains 12 bases of the junction. TCRbeta CDR3 regions were amplified from genomic DNA by means of the immunoSEQ Assay, a bias-controlled multiplex PCR. As for the authors' bioinformatics: The number of nucleated cells in each sample was estimated from the amplification of reference gene primers within the assay. To quantify the absolute abundance of each unique TCRbeta CDR3 rearrangement, sequence reads were collapsed and filtered. For each sample, productive Simpson clonality was calculated as the square root of Simpson's diversity index over productive rearrangements. In its TCRdb copy, this immuneACCESS table keeps in-frame sequences only and misses some clones. Where compared with another copy, unresolved V genes explain less than half of these, and the others have no known cause. V and J calls and clone size follow that table, whereas D and trimming were derived from the DNA. Across this sample there are 110,000 or so clones, with more than 80% seen only once. The ten largest clones take up roughly 5% of the sample.

The specimen was peripheral blood. The sequence was obtained from a woman aged 55-70 years with COVID-19, enrolled during active disease. The chain is made from TRBV3-1 (or the pseudogene TRBV3-2) and TRBJ2-1; TRBD2 matches 10 bases in the middle. The nucleotide sequence is TGTGCCAGCAGCCAAGACGTTCCGGTACTAGCGGGGATATACAATGAGCAGTTCTTC. Translated, it reads CASSQDVPVLAGIYNEQFF.